This T cell receptor beta chain was documented in a study of T cells in Graves' hyperthyroidism and ophthalmopathy. As for the study in general: The initial diagnosis was the point when peripheral blood was collected, ahead of any treatment.

The TCR beta CDR3 regions underwent amplification using RNA transcripts as the source. TCR CDR3 regions were first amplified by RT-PCR with HTBI primers. TCRdb re-analysed the multiplex PCR reads in MiXCR, keeping a single row per CDR3 protein. The sample consists of about 410,000 distinct CDR3 sequences, approximately 15% of them appearing once. This clonotype was observed many times. Researchers barred patients who had uncontrolled infection, other autoimmune disease, pregnancy or lactation. Diagnoses were made from clinical symptoms, serum measures (thyroxine and TRAb), thyroid ultrasound and orbital computed tomography. This sample holds PBMCs from approximately 9 ml fresh peripheral blood. The CDR3 runs to 14 residues. Germline CDR1 and CDR2: MNHEY and SVGAGI. J gave up 7 bases and V 0 bases, and 6 bases lay outside the gene matches.

The sequencing input was blood. The chain recombines TRBV6-5 with TRBJ2-7, with TRBD1 identical over 7 bases. This sequence was found in a man in his late teens or twenties with Graves' ophthalmopathy. This chain's CDR3 is CASSYSTGSQEQYF. CDR3 nucleotides: TGTGCCAGCAGTTACTCGACAGGGTCGCAAGAGCAGTACTTC.